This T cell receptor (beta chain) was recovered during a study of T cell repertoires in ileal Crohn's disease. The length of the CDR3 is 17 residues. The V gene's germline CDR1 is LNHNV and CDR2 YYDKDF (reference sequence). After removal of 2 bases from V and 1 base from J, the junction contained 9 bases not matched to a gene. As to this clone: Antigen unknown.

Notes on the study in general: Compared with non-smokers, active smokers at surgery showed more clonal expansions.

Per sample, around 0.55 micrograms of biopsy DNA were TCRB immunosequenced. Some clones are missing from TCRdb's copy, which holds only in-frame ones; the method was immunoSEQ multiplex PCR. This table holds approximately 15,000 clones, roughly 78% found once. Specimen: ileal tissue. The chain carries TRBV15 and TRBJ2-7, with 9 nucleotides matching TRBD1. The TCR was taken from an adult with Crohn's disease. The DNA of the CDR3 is TGTGCCACCAGCAGATCGCCGACAGGGGGACGTTCCTACGAGCAGTACTTC. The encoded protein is CATSRSPTGGRSYEQYF.